This record concerns one T cell receptor (beta chain) sequence. This entry comes from a study of PD-1 blockade in mismatch repair-deficient tumors. Sequenced by immunoSEQ multiplex PCR; TCRdb stores in-frame clones only, minus some. The sample has 85,000 to 130,000 clones; approximately 83% are singletons. Germline assignment: CDR1 LNHDA and CDR2 SQIVND (reference sequence). The CDR3 extends over 16 amino acids. With 3 bases clipped from V and 6 bases from J, the junction kept 10 bases outside the gene matches. This chain connects TRBV19 to TRBJ2-1; 8 bases map to TRBD2. Sequenced here: peripheral blood, sampled approximately 35 weeks after starting pembrolizumab. This sequence originates from an adult with mismatch repair-deficient cancer. DNA of the CDR3: TGTGCCAGTAGTATTCTGGCGGGAGGAGCGGGCAATGAGCAGTTCTTC. This encodes CASSILAGGAGNEQFF. The complete variable domain, with remaining parts taken from reference TRBV19 and TRBJ2-1, reads DGGITQSPKYLFRKEGQNVTLSCEQNLNHDAMYWYRQDPGQGLRLIYYSQIVNDFQKGDIAEGYSVSREKKESFPLTVTSAQKNPTAFYLCASSILAGGAGNEQFFGPGTRLTVL.